The rows below give T cell receptor beta chains drawn from one sample of a study of blood T cell repertoires in COVID-19. TCRdb's copy holds only in-frame clones and misses some; the assay was immunoSEQ multiplex PCR. Of approximately 110,000 clones in the sample, approximately 81% were seen once. Sequenced material: peripheral blood. The receptor set was obtained from a human donor in a cohort sampled during active COVID-19. Each CDR3 is given with its conserved first and last residue. The D gene is left open where the match is weak. For some rows the clone size is stated as once, few or many, or as a class when expanded; others skip it.

j_call: TRBJ2-1; d_call: TRBD2; v_call: TRBV2; clone_size: NA; cdr3_nt: TGTGCCAGCAGTGGAACGACTAGCTTCTACAATGAGCAGTTCTTC; cdr3_aa: CASSGTTSFYNEQFF
j_call: TRBJ1-5; d_call: TRBD1; v_call: TRBV28; clone_size: NA; cdr3_nt: TGTGCCAGCAGTCCCAGGACAGGGGAAGGCAATCAGCCCCAGCATTTT; cdr3_aa: CASSPRTGEGNQPQHF
j_call: TRBJ1-5; d_call: NA; v_call: TRBV12-3/TRBV12-4; clone_size: NA; cdr3_nt: TGTGCCAGCGCCCGACAGTTCAATCAGCCCCAGCATTTT; cdr3_aa: CASARQFNQPQHF
j_call: TRBJ1-4; d_call: NA; v_call: TRBV5-8; clone_size: NA; cdr3_nt: TGTGCCAGCAGCCCCGTCCGGGTGGGAAAACTGTTTTTT; cdr3_aa: CASSPVRVGKLFF
j_call: TRBJ2-7; d_call: TRBD1; v_call: TRBV29-1; clone_size: NA; cdr3_nt: TGCAGCGTTGAAGGCACAGGGACAGGATCCTACGAGCAGTACTTC; cdr3_aa: CSVEGTGTGSYEQYF
j_call: TRBJ1-1; d_call: NA; v_call: TRBV5-6; clone_size: NA; cdr3_nt: TGTGCCAGCAGCCCCCTGACCCCAGGGGCGAACACTGAAGCTTTCTTT; cdr3_aa: CASSPLTPGANTEAFF
j_call: TRBJ2-5; d_call: NA; v_call: TRBV2; clone_size: NA; cdr3_nt: TGTGCCAGCAGTGAACCCGACAAGTCAGGGAAATACTTC; cdr3_aa: CASSEPDKSGKYF
j_call: TRBJ1-1; d_call: NA; v_call: TRBV28; clone_size: few; cdr3_nt: TGTGCCAGCAGTAGTCTTCGCGGGGGGTCAGCTTTCTTT; cdr3_aa: CASSSLRGGSAFF
j_call: TRBJ2-1; d_call: NA; v_call: TRBV19; clone_size: few; cdr3_nt: TGTGCCAGTAGTATAGTTCAGCGCCCCGGAGGTGAGCAGTTCTTC; cdr3_aa: CASSIVQRPGGEQFF
j_call: TRBJ2-3; d_call: TRBD1; v_call: TRBV6-2/TRBV6-3; clone_size: NA; cdr3_nt: TGTGCCAGCAGCCGAGTTACGGGCGCAGGGGGCGTCCCCGGCGCAGATACGCAGTATTTT; cdr3_aa: CASSRVTGAGGVPGADTQYF
j_call: TRBJ1-3; d_call: NA; v_call: TRBV25-1; clone_size: NA; cdr3_nt: TGTGCCAGCAGTCCACAGGGAGGGAGGAACACCATATATTTT; cdr3_aa: CASSPQGGRNTIYF
j_call: TRBJ2-7; d_call: NA; v_call: TRBV6-5; clone_size: NA; cdr3_nt: TGTGCCAGCAATATCCGACAGGCCCACGAGCAGTACTTC; cdr3_aa: CASNIRQAHEQYF
j_call: TRBJ2-2; d_call: TRBD1; v_call: TRBV19; clone_size: NA; cdr3_nt: TGTGCCAGTAGTCCCCGGGACAGGGTCACCGGGGAGCTGTTTTTT; cdr3_aa: CASSPRDRVTGELFF
j_call: TRBJ2-5; d_call: NA; v_call: TRBV11-2; clone_size: NA; cdr3_nt: TGTGCCAGCAGCGCAACAGGGTATCCCCAAGAGACCCAGTACTTC; cdr3_aa: CASSATGYPQETQYF
j_call: TRBJ2-5; d_call: TRBD2; v_call: TRBV25-1; clone_size: NA; cdr3_nt: TGTGCCAGCAGTGAAGGGGGGACTAAAGAGACCCAGTACTTC; cdr3_aa: CASSEGGTKETQYF
j_call: TRBJ2-3; d_call: NA; v_call: TRBV4-2; clone_size: NA; cdr3_nt: TGTGCCAGCAGCCAAGATTTGGGGGGGGCCCCGAAAACAGATACGCAGTATTTT; cdr3_aa: CASSQDLGGAPKTDTQYF
j_call: TRBJ1-5; d_call: NA; v_call: TRBV15; clone_size: NA; cdr3_nt: TGTGCCACCAGCAGAGGAGGGAATCAGCCCCAGCATTTT; cdr3_aa: CATSRGGNQPQHF
j_call: TRBJ1-1; d_call: TRBD1; v_call: TRBV9; clone_size: NA; cdr3_nt: TGTGCCAGCAGGGCGGGACAGGGGAACACTGAAGCTTTCTTT; cdr3_aa: CASRAGQGNTEAFF
j_call: TRBJ2-1; d_call: NA; v_call: TRBV7-2; clone_size: NA; cdr3_nt: TGTGCCAGCAGCTTAGAGGGGGGGTCCTACAATGAGCAGTTCTTC; cdr3_aa: CASSLEGGSYNEQFF
j_call: TRBJ2-7; d_call: TRBD1; v_call: TRBV9; clone_size: NA; cdr3_nt: TGTGCCAGCAGCGCTGGGGACAGGGCGAGGGAGCAGTACTTC; cdr3_aa: CASSAGDRAREQYF
j_call: TRBJ2-3; d_call: TRBD2; v_call: TRBV9; clone_size: NA; cdr3_nt: TGTGCCAGCAGCGAACGATTAAGCGGGGTAGCGCAGTATTTT; cdr3_aa: CASSERLSGVAQYF
j_call: TRBJ2-5; d_call: TRBD1; v_call: TRBV5-5; clone_size: NA; cdr3_nt: TGTGCCAGCAGCGATCCGGGACAGGGGTACCAAGAGACCCAGTACTTC; cdr3_aa: CASSDPGQGYQETQYF
j_call: TRBJ2-1; d_call: TRBD2; v_call: TRBV5-1; clone_size: NA; cdr3_nt: TGCGCCAGCAGTTCTGGCACTAGCGGAATCGATGAGCAGTTCTTC; cdr3_aa: CASSSGTSGIDEQFF
j_call: TRBJ1-3; d_call: TRBD1; v_call: TRBV6-1; clone_size: NA; cdr3_nt: TGTGCCAGCAGTGAAGCGGCAGGGGGGAGCTCTGGAAACACCATATATTTT; cdr3_aa: CASSEAAGGSSGNTIYF
j_call: TRBJ2-1; d_call: TRBD2; v_call: TRBV5-1; clone_size: NA; cdr3_nt: TGCGCCAGCACCCTAGCGGGAGCCCCGAGCAATGAGCAGTTCTTC; cdr3_aa: CASTLAGAPSNEQFF
j_call: TRBJ2-3; d_call: NA; v_call: TRBV27; clone_size: NA; cdr3_nt: TGTGCCAGCAGTCTCTGGACAGCCCATACGCAGTATTTT; cdr3_aa: CASSLWTAHTQYF
j_call: TRBJ2-1; d_call: NA; v_call: TRBV28; clone_size: NA; cdr3_nt: TGTGCCATCCAGTTTTCCCTCAGGGGCCATGAGCAGTTCTTC; cdr3_aa: CAIQFSLRGHEQFF
j_call: TRBJ1-1; d_call: NA; v_call: TRBV30; clone_size: NA; cdr3_nt: TGTGCCTGGAGAACACAGGGGAACACTGAAGCTTTCTTT; cdr3_aa: CAWRTQGNTEAFF
j_call: TRBJ2-3; d_call: TRBD2; v_call: TRBV7-3; clone_size: NA; cdr3_nt: TGTGCCAGCAGCTACAGCGGGGGCGCAGATACGCAGTATTTT; cdr3_aa: CASSYSGGADTQYF
j_call: TRBJ1-3; d_call: NA; v_call: TRBV10-3; clone_size: NA; cdr3_nt: TGTGCCATCACCCAGGGGTTCTCTGGAAACACCATATATTTT; cdr3_aa: CAITQGFSGNTIYF
j_call: TRBJ2-2; d_call: NA; v_call: TRBV5-1; clone_size: NA; cdr3_nt: TGCGCCAGCAGCCTCGGCGGGGTAACGAACACCGGGGAGCTGTTTTTT; cdr3_aa: CASSLGGVTNTGELFF
j_call: TRBJ2-1; d_call: NA; v_call: TRBV5-4; clone_size: NA; cdr3_nt: TGTGCCAGCGGGCTTGTTGAGCAGTTCTTC; cdr3_aa: CASGLVEQFF
j_call: TRBJ2-1; d_call: TRBD2; v_call: TRBV29-1; clone_size: NA; cdr3_nt: TGCAGCGGTGGACTAGTCGTGCAGTTCTTC; cdr3_aa: CSGGLVVQFF
j_call: TRBJ1-1; d_call: NA; v_call: TRBV18; clone_size: NA; cdr3_nt: TGTGCCAGCTCACCCTCGGTGACTGAAGCTTTCTTT; cdr3_aa: CASSPSVTEAFF
j_call: TRBJ1-1; d_call: NA; v_call: TRBV6-2/TRBV6-3; clone_size: NA; cdr3_nt: TGTGCCAGCAGCCGGTGGGACACTACCTGGAAGAACACTGAAGCTTTCTTT; cdr3_aa: CASSRWDTTWKNTEAFF
j_call: TRBJ2-1; d_call: NA; v_call: TRBV5-4; clone_size: NA; cdr3_nt: TGTGCCAGCAGCCCCCCAGGGGTCCCAAATGAGCAGTTCTTC; cdr3_aa: CASSPPGVPNEQFF
j_call: TRBJ1-6; d_call: TRBD1; v_call: TRBV30; clone_size: NA; cdr3_nt: TGTGCCTGGAGATTGGGACAGCGGAATTCACCCCTCCACTTT; cdr3_aa: CAWRLGQRNSPLHF
j_call: TRBJ1-1; d_call: NA; v_call: TRBV4-1; clone_size: NA; cdr3_nt: TGCGCCAGCAGCCCGACCTATGGCCTGAGACAGGAAGCTTTCTTT; cdr3_aa: CASSPTYGLRQEAFF
j_call: TRBJ1-5; d_call: TRBD1; v_call: TRBV3-1/TRBV3-2; clone_size: once; cdr3_nt: TGTGCCAGCAGCCAAACAGGGGTTGAGCCCCAGCATTTT; cdr3_aa: CASSQTGVEPQHF
j_call: TRBJ2-7; d_call: TRBD1; v_call: TRBV7-2; clone_size: NA; cdr3_nt: TGTGCCAGCAGCTTAGCTCTGGGGGGACAGGGTCCCTACGAGCAGTACTTC; cdr3_aa: CASSLALGGQGPYEQYF
j_call: TRBJ2-3; d_call: NA; v_call: TRBV13; clone_size: NA; cdr3_nt: TGTGCCAGCAGCTCCCCGCGGGGCACAGATACGCAGTATTTT; cdr3_aa: CASSSPRGTDTQYF
j_call: TRBJ1-2; d_call: TRBD1; v_call: TRBV7-2; clone_size: NA; cdr3_nt: TGTGCCAGCAGCCCCACAGGGGATACCTATGGCTACACCTTC; cdr3_aa: CASSPTGDTYGYTF
j_call: TRBJ1-6; d_call: NA; v_call: TRBV6-1; clone_size: once; cdr3_nt: TGTGCCAGCAGTGACAGGGGTAATTCACCCCTCCACTTT; cdr3_aa: CASSDRGNSPLHF
j_call: TRBJ1-6; d_call: NA; v_call: TRBV4-1; clone_size: NA; cdr3_nt: TGCGCCAGCAGCCCCACCTTTGGGGGGAGCTCCTATAATTCACCCCTCCACTTT; cdr3_aa: CASSPTFGGSSYNSPLHF
j_call: TRBJ2-1; d_call: NA; v_call: TRBV12-3/TRBV12-4; clone_size: NA; cdr3_nt: TGTGCCAGCAGTCGTCCACTGGGGGGTGAGCAGTTCTTC; cdr3_aa: CASSRPLGGEQFF
j_call: TRBJ2-1; d_call: TRBD2; v_call: TRBV27; clone_size: NA; cdr3_nt: TGTGCCAGCAGTTTAGGCGGGGGGGCGCGGGAGCAGTTCTTC; cdr3_aa: CASSLGGGAREQFF
j_call: TRBJ2-7; d_call: NA; v_call: TRBV5-1; clone_size: few; cdr3_nt: TGCGCCAGCAGCTTCTACCGGGCAGGGAAAACGGACGAGCAGTACTTC; cdr3_aa: CASSFYRAGKTDEQYF
j_call: TRBJ1-5; d_call: NA; v_call: TRBV29-1; clone_size: NA; cdr3_nt: TGCAGCGTTCTCACAGGAACAAATCAGCCCCAGCATTTT; cdr3_aa: CSVLTGTNQPQHF
j_call: TRBJ1-3; d_call: TRBD1; v_call: TRBV29-1; clone_size: NA; cdr3_nt: TGCAGCGTCGCAGGGGGCAGGTCTGGAAACACCATATATTTT; cdr3_aa: CSVAGGRSGNTIYF
j_call: TRBJ2-6; d_call: NA; v_call: TRBV21-1; clone_size: NA; cdr3_nt: TGTGCCAGCAGCCCGGGAGGGCAGAAGAGCTCTGGGGCCAACGTCCTGACTTTC; cdr3_aa: CASSPGGQKSSGANVLTF
j_call: TRBJ2-7; d_call: TRBD1; v_call: TRBV4-3; clone_size: NA; cdr3_nt: TGCGCCAGCAGCCAAGTACAGGGGGAAGGAGTAAGTTACGAGCAGTACTTC; cdr3_aa: CASSQVQGEGVSYEQYF
j_call: TRBJ1-3; d_call: NA; v_call: TRBV19; clone_size: NA; cdr3_nt: TGTGCCAGTAGTATTCTGCGAACTTCTGGAAACACCATATATTTT; cdr3_aa: CASSILRTSGNTIYF
j_call: TRBJ1-1; d_call: NA; v_call: TRBV19; clone_size: NA; cdr3_nt: TGTGCCAGTAGTAGGGGACGGGGGATTGAAGCTTTCTTT; cdr3_aa: CASSRGRGIEAFF
j_call: TRBJ1-5; d_call: NA; v_call: TRBV19; clone_size: NA; cdr3_nt: TGTGCCAGTAGTGGGGGCATAAAGCCCGCGGGTCAGCCCCAGCATTTT; cdr3_aa: CASSGGIKPAGQPQHF